This TCR beta chain derives from a study of T cells in localized non-small cell lung cancer. This table comes from immunoSEQ multiplex PCR, and its TCRdb copy is limited to in-frame clones, with some not included. The sample includes approximately 40,000 clones, roughly 86% of them seen just once. This specimen consisted of peripheral blood, obtained before any cancer treatment. This TCR was recovered from a man aged 18 to 50 with stage I lung adenocarcinoma.

This CDR3 reads CASSIRGRGHYNEQFF. The CDR3 DNA sequence: TGTGCCAGTAGTATTAGGGGCAGGGGGCATTACAATGAGCAGTTCTTC. The V and J genes are TRBV19 and TRBJ2-1, with 8 bases identical to TRBD1. The V gene end was trimmed by 3 bases and the J gene end by 4 bases; junction bases not matched to a gene: 8. Per the germline V gene, CDR1 is LNHDA and CDR2 is SQIVND (reference sequence). The CDR3 extends over 16 amino acids.